The next 2 T cell receptor beta chains were all read from a single sample in a study of T cell changes during pregnancy in multiple sclerosis (dated by TCRdb to about 2019). Library creation used the immunoSEQ multiplex PCR assay. This is the immuneACCESS table as TCRdb keeps it, with only in-frame sequences that have V and J called. A part of the clones is gone; compared with another copy, unresolved V genes explain less than half, and the rest is unexplained. The sample table holds around 100,000 clones, of which approximately 94% were seen once. Roughly 1% of the sample belongs to the ten largest clones. This material consisted of peripheral blood, taken before pregnancy. The receptors originated from a female donor with multiple sclerosis, enrolled in a pregnancy study.

J is TRBJ2-3 and V is TRBV30, with 9 bases lining up with TRBD2. Germline trimming cut 0 bases from V and 8 bases from J; bases unmatched to any gene: 3. The CDR3 extends over 13 amino acids. CDR1 and CDR2 from the germline V gene are GTSNPN and SVGIG (reference sequence). The CDR3 DNA reads TGTGCCTGGAGTGTGACTAGCGGCCTTACGCAGTATTTT. This encodes CAWSVTSGLTQYF.

This clone was observed once. This chain links TRBV5-6 with TRBJ2-3; possible D gene TRBD2, 5 bases. V lost 4 bases and J lost 6, with 12 bases in between. Germline V gives CDR1 SGHDT, CDR2 YYEEEE. This CDR3 is 13 amino acids long. The CDR3 DNA reads as TGTGCCAGCAGCCCCCGGGGTGGCGATACGCAGTATTTT. This sequence encodes CASSPRGGDTQYF.